This entry lists 23 T cell receptor beta chains sequenced from one sample in a study of blood T cell repertoires in COVID-19. Measured with immunoSEQ multiplex PCR; TCRdb has only the in-frame clones, and not every one. The sample lists around 200,000 clones; about nine tenths were seen once. The specimen was peripheral blood. These receptors all come from a man older than 75 with acute or convalescent COVID-19.

V and J are TRBV9 and TRBJ1-5, with D unclear. Trimming took 0 bases from V and 3 from J, leaving 7 bases between them. The CDR3 contains 14 residues. From germline, CDR1 is SGDLS and CDR2 YYNGEE. CDR3 in amino acids: CASSVVGPNQPQHF. In nucleotides, the CDR3 is TGTGCCAGCAGCGTAGTTGGGCCCAATCAGCCCCAGCATTTT. Full variable domain (missing parts from reference TRBV9 and TRBJ1-5): DSGVTQTPKHLITATGQRVTLRCSPRSGDLSVYWYQQSLDQGLQFLIQYYNGEERAKGNILERFSAQQFPDLHSELNLSSLELGDSALYFCASSVVGPNQPQHFGDGTRLSIL.

This chain connects TRBV6-4 to TRBJ2-1; TRBD2 aligns across 9 bases. Germline loops: CDR1 MRHNA, CDR2 SNTAGT. The V and J ends lost 2 bases and 7 bases, in that order; junction bases with no gene match: 9. This CDR3 spans 16 amino acids. CDR3 in DNA: TGTGCCAGCAGTGACGGACTAGCGTTTCGTCAGAATGAGCAGTTCTTC. This codes for CASSDGLAFRQNEQFF.

This clone was seen a single time. A junction end diverges from the germline sequence, so it may reflect a read error. The rearrangement uses TRBV6-1 and TRBJ1-4, with D unresolved. CDR3 length: 13 residues. CDR1 is MNHNS and CDR2 is SASEGT in the germline V gene. Written as DNA, the CDR3 is TGTGCCAGCAGGGAAGGCCCGGGAGAAAAACTGTTTTTT. Translated, it gives CASREGPGEKLFF.

The rearrangement joins TRBV30 to TRBJ2-5, with 7 bases fitting TRBD1. From germline, CDR1 is GTSNPN and CDR2 SVGIG (reference sequence). CDR3 size: 15 residues. The V and J ends lost 0 bases and 1 base, in that order; junction bases with no gene match: 5. CDR3 bases: TGTGCCTGGAGTGTAATGGGACAGTCCCAAGAGACCCAGTACTTC. Amino acid sequence: CAWSVMGQSQETQYF.

The chain recombines TRBV18 with TRBJ1-6, with D uncertain. The CDR3 consists of 13 residues. V lost 1 base, J lost 8 bases, and 6 bases lay in between. Per the germline V gene, CDR1 is KGHSH and CDR2 is LQKENI. This CDR3 reads CASSPREYSPLHF. Here the CDR3 DNA reads TGTGCCAGCTCACCACGGGAGTATTCACCCCTCCACTTT.

The J gene is TRBJ2-3, the V gene TRBV3-1 (or the pseudogene TRBV3-2); D perhaps matches TRBD1 (6 bases). The V and J ends lost 1 base and 0 bases respectively, with 8 bases between them. CDR1 and CDR2 from the germline V gene are LGHDT and YNNKEL (reference sequence). The CDR3 totals 15 residues. The CDR3 DNA reads TGTGCCAGCAGCCAAGTAGGGGGTAGCACAGATACGCAGTATTTT. Translation: CASSQVGGSTDTQYF.

This sequence joins TRBV19 and TRBJ2-4, with a possible D match to TRBD1 (5 bases). This CDR3 is 11 amino acids long. V was shortened by 5 bases and J by 7 bases, with 6 bases between the two germline ends. Germline CDR1 is LNHDA and CDR2 is SQIVND (reference sequence). The CDR3 DNA is TGTGCCAGTAGTTCAGGGAACATTCAGTACTTC. Its protein is CASSSGNIQYF.

The genes are TRBV29-1 and TRBJ2-7; tentatively, D is TRBD1 (6 bases). The CDR3 has 17 residues. V gave up 3 bases and J gave up 0 bases, with 21 bases separating them. CDR1 is SQVTM, CDR2 ANQGSEA, per germline. DNA of the CDR3: TGCAGCGTTGATGGGAGCCGGGGCGCCAGGGGCTCCTACGAGCAGTACGTC. Protein: CSVDGSRGARGSYEQYV.

The CDR3 DNA reads TGTGCCAGCAGCCTAGGGACAGGGGGCTTTGGTTATAAGTACTTC. Its translation is CASSLGTGGFGYKYF. The chain is built from TRBV3-1 (or the pseudogene TRBV3-2) and TRBJ2-5; 12 positions match TRBD1. Germline V gene lookup returns CDR1 LGHDT and CDR2 YNNKEL (reference sequence). The CDR3 has 15 amino acids. After removal of 4 bases from V and 12 bases from J, the junction contained 12 bases not matched to a gene.

In DNA, the CDR3 is TGCGCCAGCAGCCTGACTAGCGGGAGGGCGTTCAACAATGAGCAGTTCTTC. Its translation: CASSLTSGRAFNNEQFF. The genes are TRBV4-1 and TRBJ2-1; TRBD2 agrees at 14 bases. The CDR3 consists of 17 residues. Germline lookup yields CDR1 MGHRA and CDR2 YSYEKL. V gave up 4 bases and J gave up 5 bases; unmatched junction bases: 7.

This chain uses TRBV4-1 with TRBJ1-4; D is perhaps TRBD1 (6 bases). CDR3 length: 16 amino acids. Deletions cut 0 bases from V and 3 bases from J, with 11 bases between. Germline loops: CDR1 MGHRA, CDR2 YSYEKL. CDR3 nucleotides: TGCGCCAGCAGCCAAGATCCTAGGACAGCTAATGAAAAACTGTTTTTT. This sequence encodes CASSQDPRTANEKLFF.

This chain joins TRBV11-2 and TRBJ2-5; possible D gene TRBD1, 6 bases. The germline V and J ends were trimmed by 5 bases and 2 bases, with 12 bases remaining between them. CDR3 size: 14 residues. Germline V gene lookup returns CDR1 SGHAT and CDR2 FQNNGV. The CDR3 region is CASSMYREQETQYF. Written as DNA, the CDR3 is TGTGCCAGCAGCATGTACAGGGAGCAAGAGACCCAGTACTTC.

The rearrangement joins TRBV2 to TRBJ1-5; D perhaps matches TRBD1 (6 bases). The CDR3 is 15 residues long. Germline V gene lookup returns CDR1 SNHLY and CDR2 FYNNEI. With 3 bases removed from V and 3 bases from J, the gap between germline ends came to 12 bases. CDR3 region: CASSETGPSNQPQHF. For the CDR3, the DNA is TGTGCCAGCAGTGAGACAGGACCCTCCAATCAGCCCCAGCATTTT.

V gene TRBV18 combines with J gene TRBJ2-5; D uncertain. From germline, CDR1 is KGHSH and CDR2 LQKENI. Trimming removed 0 bases from V and 5 bases from J, with 10 bases in between. CDR3 length: 14 residues. The DNA of the CDR3 is TGTGCCAGCTCACCACCCGAATTCAGGGAGACCCAGTACTTC. Translated, it gives CASSPPEFRETQYF.

CDR3 sequence reads: CAWSPRGETQYF. CDR3 DNA sequence: TGTGCCTGGAGTCCAAGAGGAGAGACCCAGTACTTC. The V call is TRBV30, the J call TRBJ2-5, with unresolved D. The CDR3 is made up of 12 amino acids. Between the trimmed V and J ends, which lost 2 bases and 4 bases, there was a span of 8 bases. Germline lookup yields CDR1 GTSNPN and CDR2 SVGIG (reference sequence).

The chain has TRBV5-1 and TRBJ1-4, with D perhaps matching TRBD1 (5 bases). Germline assignment: CDR1 SGHRS and CDR2 YFSETQ. The CDR3 sequence is 14 residues long. With 7 bases removed from V and 4 bases from J, the gap between germline ends came to 14 bases. The CDR3 here is CASGEGVFNEKLFF. DNA for the CDR3: TGCGCCAGCGGAGAAGGGGTTTTTAATGAAAAACTGTTTTTT.

The chain has TRBV9 and TRBJ2-7; 7 bases agree with TRBD1. Germline V gene sequence: CDR1 SGDLS, CDR2 YYNGEE. V lost 0 bases and J lost 2; bases outside the gene matches: 2. This CDR3 region has 14 residues. CDR3 protein: CASSVDQGAYEQYF. CDR3 bases: TGTGCCAGCAGCGTAGACCAGGGGGCCTACGAGCAGTACTTC.

This chain links TRBV7-2 with TRBJ2-5, with D maybe TRBD1 (5 bases). Germline V gene data show CDR1 as SGHTA and CDR2 as FQGNSA. The CDR3 loop spans 16 amino acids. Trimming left V 2 bases short and J 1 base short, with 14 bases between. CDR3: CASSLTRAALQETQYF. In DNA form, the CDR3 reads TGTGCCAGCAGCTTAACCAGGGCCGCCCTCCAAGAGACCCAGTACTTC.

The chain joins TRBV19 to TRBJ2-3; maybe TRBD1 (6 bases). Germline CDR1 is LNHDA and CDR2 is SQIVND (reference sequence). V was cut by 7 bases and J by 3 bases, with 14 bases left in between. CDR3 length: 14 residues. In nucleotides, the CDR3 is TGTGCCAGTAAAAGGAGACAGGTGACAGATACGCAGTATTTT. Residues: CASKRRQVTDTQYF. The full variable domain, its missing parts supplied by reference TRBV19 and TRBJ2-3, is DGGITQSPKYLFRKEGQNVTLSCEQNLNHDAMYWYRQDPGQGLRLIYYSQIVNDFQKGDIAEGYSVSREKKESFPLTVTSAQKNPTAFYLCASKRRQVTDTQYFGPGTRLTVL.

The chain joins TRBV7-9 to TRBJ2-2; weak D call: TRBD2 (6 bases). CDR3 length equals 16 residues. CDR1 is SEHNR, CDR2 FQNEAQ, per germline (reference sequence). V was trimmed by 2 bases and J by 1 base, leaving 11 bases between them. DNA of the CDR3: TGTGCCAGCAGCTTATTTGGGACTCAGAACACCGGGGAGCTGTTTTTT. It specifies CASSLFGTQNTGELFF.

The V gene is TRBV2, the J gene TRBJ2-7; TRBD1 agrees at 7 bases. Germline-derived CDR1 and CDR2 are SNHLY and FYNNEI. The ends lost 6 bases at V and 7 bases at J; junction bases unmatched: 9. This CDR3 comprises 13 residues. DNA of the CDR3: TGTGCCAGCAGATCACAGGGGCTAGGGGAGCAGTACTTC. It yields the protein CASRSQGLGEQYF.

V and J are TRBV10-3 and TRBJ1-2, with 9 bases aligning to TRBD1. The germline V gene encodes CDR1 ENHRY and CDR2 SYGVKD. The CDR3 is 16 amino acids. Losses at the gene ends were 0 bases for V and 6 bases for J; bases not matched to a gene: 8. The CDR3 here is CAISESTGGEGNGYTF. CDR3 DNA sequence: TGTGCCATCAGTGAGTCGACAGGGGGAGAGGGTAATGGCTACACCTTC.

This sequence joins TRBV9 and TRBJ2-3; 12 bases line up with TRBD2. Germline lookup yields CDR1 SGDLS and CDR2 YYNGEE. This CDR3 spans 16 amino acids. V lost 0 bases, J lost 5 bases, and 4 bases stayed unmatched. The DNA of the CDR3 is TGTGCCAGCAGCGTAGACACTAGCGGGAGGCTAGATACGCAGTATTTT. This gives the protein CASSVDTSGRLDTQYF.